Listed below are T cell receptor beta chains from one sample, sequenced in a study of early T cells in non-severe SARS-CoV-2 infection. TCRdb redid the calling of the 5' RACE reads with MiXCR, one entry per CDR3 protein. The sample lists around 25,000 distinct CDR3 sequences, around 3% seen once, with about 0.72% in the top ten. Sequencing was done on a sample of whole blood. These receptors originate from an adult who was a healthcare worker with PCR-confirmed SARS-CoV-2 infection or an uninfected control (not recorded which). The CDR3 runs from the conserved cysteine through the conserved F or W. D genes are given only for firm matches. Rows may omit the clone size; those that give it use once, few, many or a size class.

D gene	V gene	J gene	clone size	CDR3 DNA	CDR3 protein
.	TRBV4-1	TRBJ2-5	many	TGCGCCAGCAGCCCGTTACTAGGCGAGACCCAGTACTTC	CASSPLLGETQYF
.	TRBV19	TRBJ1-5	many	TGTGCCAGTAGTACCTCGACCCGTTATCAGCCCCAGCATTTT	CASSTSTRYQPQHF
.	TRBV19	TRBJ1-2	medium-sized	TGTGCCAGTACCCGACAAGCTTTAACTAACTATGGCTACACCTTC	CASTRQALTNYGYTF
TRBD2	TRBV7-3	TRBJ2-1	medium-sized	TGTGCCAGCAGCCCCCATACCGGGACTAGTGAGCAGTTCTTC	CASSPHTGTSEQFF
TRBD1	TRBV20-1	TRBJ2-2	many	TGCAGTGCTCCCGACAGGGGGCGGCTTACCGGGGAGCTGTTTTTT	CSAPDRGRLTGELFF
.	TRBV5-4	TRBJ2-1	many	TGTGCCAGCAGCGGCTCAGACGGCAATGAGCAGTTCTTC	CASSGSDGNEQFF
TRBD1	TRBV11-3	TRBJ1-2	many	TGTGCCAGCAGCGCCCCGACAGGGGAACATGGCTACACCTTC	CASSAPTGEHGYTF
TRBD1	TRBV5-1	TRBJ1-6	many	TGCGCCAGCACGGACAGGCTCGATTCACCCCTCCACTTT	CASTDRLDSPLHF
.	TRBV5-1	TRBJ2-6	many	TGCGCCAGCAGCAAAAACTTAGTGTCTGGGGCCAACGTCCTGACTTTC	CASSKNLVSGANVLTF
.	TRBV18	TRBJ2-1	many	TGTGCCAGCTCTCAAGACAGTTTCAATGAGCAGTTCTTC	CASSQDSFNEQFF
.	TRBV5-1	TRBJ2-3	many	TGCGCCAGCAGCCTGGAAGTGGCTACAGATACGCAGTATTTT	CASSLEVATDTQYF
.	TRBV6-5	TRBJ1-3	few	TGTGCCAGCAGTTACTCTGTACAGAGCTCTGGAAACACCATATATTTT	CASSYSVQSSGNTIYF
.	TRBV6-1	TRBJ2-1	many	TGTGCCAGCAGTGAATCTAGCGTGTCCTACAATGAGCAGTTCTTC	CASSESSVSYNEQFF
.	TRBV20-1	TRBJ2-1	few	TGCAGTGCGAGTGCGGTTAATGAGCAGTTCTTC	CSASAVNEQFF
.	TRBV5-1	TRBJ1-2	many	TGCGCCAGCAGCGACGGACCGACAGATGGCTACACCTTC	CASSDGPTDGYTF
TRBD1	TRBV3-1	TRBJ2-6	many	TGTGCCAGCGCTGGACAGGCTAAAACCTCTGGGGCCAACGTCCTGACTTTC	CASAGQAKTSGANVLTF
TRBD1	TRBV7-2	TRBJ1-4	many	TGTGCCAGCAGCACAAACCCTGGAGGGGGCTTTGCTAATGAAAAACTGTTTTTT	CASSTNPGGGFANEKLFF
.	TRBV29-1	TRBJ2-5	many	TGCAGCGTTGTTGAACCCCTCAGGAGCCAAGAGACCCAGTACTTC	CSVVEPLRSQETQYF
TRBD1	TRBV6-5	TRBJ1-2	few	TGTGCCAGCAGTGCCGGGACAGCAGCCTATGGCTACACCTTC	CASSAGTAAYGYTF
.	TRBV12-5	TRBJ2-5	many	TGTGCTAGTGGTTTGTTAGAGACCCAGTACTTC	CASGLLETQYF
.	TRBV24-1	TRBJ2-1	many	TGTGCCACCAGTGATTTGGAGGGCCGCCCCTACAATGAGCAGTTCTTC	CATSDLEGRPYNEQFF
.	TRBV6-6	TRBJ1-5	many	TGTGCCAGTAACCCATTGGGGCGAAATAGCAATCAGCCCCAGCATTTT	CASNPLGRNSNQPQHF
TRBD1	TRBV29-1	TRBJ2-2	many	TGCAGCGTAGACAGACAGGGGAACACCGGGGAGCTGTTTTTT	CSVDRQGNTGELFF
TRBD1	TRBV6-5	TRBJ2-3	.	TGTGCCAGCACTAGACAGGGGGCTATTGGGACAGATACGCAGTATTTT	CASTRQGAIGTDTQYF
TRBD2	TRBV5-4	TRBJ2-3	many	TGTGCCAGCAGCTTGGGGGCTAGCGGGGCGTTCACAGATACGCAGTATTTT	CASSLGASGAFTDTQYF
.	TRBV2	TRBJ2-1	many	TGTGCCAGCAGCCCCGGGGGGCGCGTAAATGAGCAGTTCTTC	CASSPGGRVNEQFF
.	TRBV4-2	TRBJ1-5	medium-sized	TGTGCCAGCAGCCAAGATTGGGGGGCGGCTCAGCCCCAGCATTTT	CASSQDWGAAQPQHF
.	TRBV12-3/TRBV12-4	TRBJ1-1	many	TGTGCCAGCAGCCGAATCCAGGGTGGTGGTGCTGAAGCTTTCTTT	CASSRIQGGGAEAFF
.	TRBV11-2	TRBJ1-1	many	TGTGCCAGCAGCTCTCCGGGACCTGGGGCGGCTTTCTTT	CASSSPGPGAAFF
.	TRBV5-1	TRBJ2-3	many	TGCGCCAGCAGCTTGGGGTGGCGGACAAGCACAGATACGCAGTATTTT	CASSLGWRTSTDTQYF
.	TRBV24-1	TRBJ1-1	many	TGTGCCACCGCAGACAGGAACACTGAAGCTTTCTTT	CATADRNTEAFF